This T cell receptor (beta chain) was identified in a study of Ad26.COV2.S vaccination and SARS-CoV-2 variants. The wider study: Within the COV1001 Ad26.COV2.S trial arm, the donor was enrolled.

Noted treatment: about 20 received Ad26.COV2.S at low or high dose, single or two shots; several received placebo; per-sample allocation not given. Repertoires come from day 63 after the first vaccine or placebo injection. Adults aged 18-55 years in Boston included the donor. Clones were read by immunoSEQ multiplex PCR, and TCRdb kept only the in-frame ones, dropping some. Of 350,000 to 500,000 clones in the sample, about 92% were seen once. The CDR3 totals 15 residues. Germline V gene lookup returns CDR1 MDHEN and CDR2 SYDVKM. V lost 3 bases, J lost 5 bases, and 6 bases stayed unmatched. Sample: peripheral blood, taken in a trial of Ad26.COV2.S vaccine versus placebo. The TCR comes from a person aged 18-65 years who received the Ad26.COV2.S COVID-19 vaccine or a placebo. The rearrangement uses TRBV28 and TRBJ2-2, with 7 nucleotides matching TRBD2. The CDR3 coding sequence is TGTGCCAGCAGTTTTGGGGGAGCGGGAACCGGGGAGCTGTTTTTT. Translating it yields CASSFGGAGTGELFF.